This T cell receptor beta chain was observed in a study of monozygotic twins with inflammatory bowel disease. General study points: Patients with IBD had less TCRbeta diversity (inverse Simpson) than their healthy co-twins.

With respect to this clonotype: Its target is not known.

For every TCR library, around 3,700 ng of total RNA was used. TCRdb derives one entry per CDR3 protein from the 5' RACE reads, leaving out DNA. The sample shows about 330,000 distinct CDR3 sequences, and under 2.5% sits with its ten largest clones. The source of this sequence is a human donor with ulcerative colitis or Crohn's disease, or a healthy co-twin of an affected twin (not recorded which). Material: blood.

This CDR3 reads CASSRWDRPGGGNIQYF. This rearrangement joins TRBV4-2 to TRBJ2-4; the D gene TCRdb calls, TRBD1, cannot be checked with no DNA. This CDR3 spans 17 amino acids. Germline V CDR1 and CDR2: LGHNA, YNFKEQ.